Listed here are 8 T cell receptor beta chains from one sample, sequenced in a study of T cell responses to AZD1222 COVID-19 vaccine. This table comes from immunoSEQ multiplex PCR, and its TCRdb copy is limited to in-frame clones, with some not included. Found here are roughly 180,000 clones, about 94% of them singletons; the top ten hold roughly 9.8%. Source: peripheral blood, taken on day 0 of AZD1222 vaccination. These receptors were taken from an adult in good health.

V usage is TRBV5-5 and J usage is TRBJ2-2; 10 positions match TRBD2. J gave up 7 bases and V 1 base, and 13 bases lay outside the gene matches. The V gene's germline CDR1 is SGHKS and CDR2 YYEKEE (reference sequence). The CDR3 sequence is 18 residues long. In DNA form, the CDR3 reads TGTGCCAGCAGCTTGACGCCTAGCGGGAGTCCGTTGGGCGGGGAGCTGTTTTTT. Encoded protein: CASSLTPSGSPLGGELFF.

The rearrangement joins TRBV7-2 to TRBJ1-1, with D tentatively TRBD1 (6 bases). CDR3 length: 15 residues. CDR1 is SGHTA and CDR2 is FQGNSA in the germline V gene. V shed 1 base and J shed 6 bases, with 15 bases lying between them. The CDR3 loop reads CASSLVVGAWPEAFF. CDR3 coding DNA: TGTGCCAGCAGCTTAGTGGTGGGGGCATGGCCTGAAGCTTTCTTT.

The rearrangement joins TRBV7-8 to TRBJ1-1; 7 bases align to TRBD1. CDR3 size: 16 residues. Trimming took 4 bases from V and 5 from J; bases not matched to a gene: 13. CDR1 is SGHVS, CDR2 FQNEAQ, per germline. CDR3 nucleotides: TGTGCCAGCAGCTCCAAGCTGACAGGGATGGGGACTGAAGCTTTCTTT. Protein product: CASSSKLTGMGTEAFF.

This chain joins TRBV20-1 and TRBJ2-3, with no clear D. This CDR3 is 11 amino acids long. Germline loops: CDR1 DFQATT, CDR2 SNEGSKA (reference sequence). Trimming took off 6 bases at V and 5 bases at J, with 9 bases between the two ends. The CDR3 loop reads CSAVPVDTQYF. For the CDR3, the DNA is TGCAGTGCCGTCCCTGTAGATACGCAGTATTTT.

The chain is built from TRBV28 and TRBJ1-3; tentatively, D is TRBD1 (5 bases). Germline V CDR1 and CDR2: MDHEN, SYDVKM. CDR3 length equals 15 residues. Trimming shortened V by 8 bases and J by 2 bases, and 16 bases separated the two germline ends. The CDR3 here is CASYARTGAGNTIYF. The CDR3 coding sequence is TGTGCCAGCTATGCTAGAACAGGTGCTGGAAACACCATATATTTT.

The chain uses TRBV27 and TRBJ1-5; the match to TRBD1 covers 7 bases. This CDR3 contains 16 residues. Trimming at V came to 5 bases and at J to 2 bases, leaving 9 bases not matched to a gene. The V gene's germline CDR1 is MNHEY and CDR2 SMNVEV (reference sequence). CDR3 bases: TGTGCCAGCAGTCGCGAAGGGGGCAGGGGCAATCAGCCCCAGCATTTT. It is translated as CASSREGGRGNQPQHF.

This clone is a singleton in its sample. J is TRBJ2-7 and V is TRBV7-8; D tentatively fits TRBD1 or TRBD2 (5 bases each). The CDR3 consists of 15 residues. V was cut by 4 bases and J by 5 bases, with 18 bases left in between. The germline gives CDR1 SGHVS, CDR2 FQNEAQ. The CDR3 protein is CASSSGTRTVHEQYF. The CDR3 DNA reads TGTGCCAGCAGCTCCGGGACGCGGACGGTCCACGAGCAGTACTTC. Combining the CDR3 with reference TRBV7-8 and TRBJ2-7 gives the whole variable domain GAGVSQSPRYKVAKRGQDVALRCDPISGHVSLFWYQQALGQGPEFLTYFQNEAQLDKSGLPSDRFFAERPEGSVSTLKIQRTQQEDSAVYLCASSSGTRTVHEQYFGPGTRLTVT.

The chain is built from TRBV7-2 and TRBJ2-5, with 15 bases that match TRBD2. The germline V gene has CDR1 SGHTA and CDR2 FQGNSA. The CDR3 totals 16 residues. The J segment lost 5 bases and the V segment lost 3 bases, leaving 4 bases of the junction unmatched. The CDR3 bases are TGTGCCAGCAGCTTGGGACTAGCGGGAGGAGGGGAGACCCAGTACTTC. Translated: CASSLGLAGGGETQYF. Together with reference TRBV7-2 and TRBJ2-5, the CDR3 gives the full variable domain: GAGVSQSPSNKVTEKGKDVELRCDPISGHTALYWYRQSLGQGLEFLIYFQGNSAPDKSGLPSDRFSAERTGGSVSTLTIQRTQQEDSAVYLCASSLGLAGGGETQYFGPGTRLLVL.